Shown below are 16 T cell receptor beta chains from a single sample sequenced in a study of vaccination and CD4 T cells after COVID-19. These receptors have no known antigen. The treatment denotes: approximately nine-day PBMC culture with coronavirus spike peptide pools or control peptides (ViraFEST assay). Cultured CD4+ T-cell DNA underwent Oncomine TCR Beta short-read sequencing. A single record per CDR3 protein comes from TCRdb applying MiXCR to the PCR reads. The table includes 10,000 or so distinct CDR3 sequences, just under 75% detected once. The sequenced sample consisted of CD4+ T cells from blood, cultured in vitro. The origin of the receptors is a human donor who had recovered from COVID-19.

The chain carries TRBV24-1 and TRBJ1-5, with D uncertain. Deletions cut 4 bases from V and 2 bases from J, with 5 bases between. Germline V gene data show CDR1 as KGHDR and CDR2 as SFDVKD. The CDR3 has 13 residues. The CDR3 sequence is CATSEAGNQPQHF. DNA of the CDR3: TGTGCCACCAGTGAAGCAGGCAATCAGCCCCAGCATTTT.

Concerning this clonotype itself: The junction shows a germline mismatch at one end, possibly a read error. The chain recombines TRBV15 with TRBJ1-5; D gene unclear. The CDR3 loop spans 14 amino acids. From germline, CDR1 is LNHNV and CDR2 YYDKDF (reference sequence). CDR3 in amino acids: CATSRDPGNQPRHF. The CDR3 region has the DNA TGTGCCACCAGCAGAGATCCGGGCAATCAGCCCCGGCATTTT.

CDR3 amino acids: CASSLEITGELFF. The CDR3 nucleotides read TGTGCCAGCAGCTTAGAGATCACCGGGGAGCTGTTTTTT. The chain links TRBV7-2 to TRBJ2-2; D remains unclear. The CDR3 contains 13 residues. Germline loops: CDR1 SGHTA, CDR2 FQGNSA. V gave up 1 base and J gave up 4 bases, with 4 bases separating them.

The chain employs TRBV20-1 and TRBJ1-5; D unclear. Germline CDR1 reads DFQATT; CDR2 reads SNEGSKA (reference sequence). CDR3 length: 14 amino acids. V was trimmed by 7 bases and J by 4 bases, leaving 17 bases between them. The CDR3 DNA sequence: TGCAGTGTTCAAGTTGCGGGAAGGAATCAGCCCCAGCATTTT. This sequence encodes CSVQVAGRNQPQHF.

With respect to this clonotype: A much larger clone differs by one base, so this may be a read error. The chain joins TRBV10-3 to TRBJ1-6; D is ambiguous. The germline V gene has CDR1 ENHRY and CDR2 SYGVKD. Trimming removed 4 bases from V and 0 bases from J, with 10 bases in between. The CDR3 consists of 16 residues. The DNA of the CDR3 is TGTGCCATCAGTGGGGTGGAGAGCTCCTATAATTCACCCCTCCACTTT. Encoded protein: CAISGVESSYNSPLHF.

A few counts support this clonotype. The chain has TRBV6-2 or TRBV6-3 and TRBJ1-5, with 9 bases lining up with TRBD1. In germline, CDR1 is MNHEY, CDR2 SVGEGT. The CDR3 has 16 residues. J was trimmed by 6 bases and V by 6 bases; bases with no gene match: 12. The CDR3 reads CASSRTGQGYVQPQHF. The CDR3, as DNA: TGTGCCAGCAGCCGGACCGGACAGGGGTACGTTCAGCCCCAGCATTTT.

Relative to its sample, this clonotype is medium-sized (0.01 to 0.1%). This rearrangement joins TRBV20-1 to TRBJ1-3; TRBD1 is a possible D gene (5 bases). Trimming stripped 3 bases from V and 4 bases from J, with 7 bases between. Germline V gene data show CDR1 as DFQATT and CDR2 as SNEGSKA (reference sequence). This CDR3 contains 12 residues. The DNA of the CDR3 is TGCAGTGCTAGTAGACAGGGAAACACCATATATTTT. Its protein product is CSASRQGNTIYF.

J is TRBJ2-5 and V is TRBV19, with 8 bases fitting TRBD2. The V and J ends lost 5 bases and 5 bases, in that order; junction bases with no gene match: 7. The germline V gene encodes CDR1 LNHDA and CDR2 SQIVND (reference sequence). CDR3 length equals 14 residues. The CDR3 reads CASSPGLDFETQYF. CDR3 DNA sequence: TGTGCCAGTAGTCCGGGACTAGATTTCGAGACCCAGTACTTC. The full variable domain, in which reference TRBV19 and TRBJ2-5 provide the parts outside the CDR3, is DGGITQSPKYLFRKEGQNVTLSCEQNLNHDAMYWYRQDPGQGLRLIYYSQIVNDFQKGDIAEGYSVSREKKESFPLTVTSAQKNPTAFYLCASSPGLDFETQYFGPGTRLLVL.

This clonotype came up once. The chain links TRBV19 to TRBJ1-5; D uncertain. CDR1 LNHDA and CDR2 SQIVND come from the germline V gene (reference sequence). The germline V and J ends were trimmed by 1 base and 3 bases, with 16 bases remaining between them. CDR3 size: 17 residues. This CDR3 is CASSIAIRAISNQPQHF. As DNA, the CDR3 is TGTGCCAGTAGTATAGCAATCCGAGCCATATCCAATCAGCCCCAGCATTTT.

The CDR3 bases are TGTGCCTGGAGCGGAGGTGGAGCGCAGTATTTT. Translated: CAWSGGGAQYF. This chain joins TRBV30 and TRBJ2-3; D perhaps matches TRBD2 (5 bases). The CDR3 spans 11 residues. Trimming stripped 3 bases from V and 10 bases from J, with 11 bases between. Per germline, CDR1 GTSNPN and CDR2 SVGIG (reference sequence).

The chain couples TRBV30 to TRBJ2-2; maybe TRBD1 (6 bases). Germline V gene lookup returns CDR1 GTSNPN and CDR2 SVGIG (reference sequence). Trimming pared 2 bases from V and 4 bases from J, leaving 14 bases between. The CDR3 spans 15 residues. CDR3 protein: CAWSRTGLGTGELFF. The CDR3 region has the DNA TGTGCCTGGAGTAGAACAGGGCTTGGCACCGGGGAGCTGTTTTTT.

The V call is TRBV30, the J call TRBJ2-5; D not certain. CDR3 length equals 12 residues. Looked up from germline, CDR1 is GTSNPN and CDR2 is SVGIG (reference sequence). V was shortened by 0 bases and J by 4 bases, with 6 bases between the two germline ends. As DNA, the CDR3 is TGTGCCTGGAGTGTTCGCGGAGAGACCCAGTACTTC. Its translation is CAWSVRGETQYF.

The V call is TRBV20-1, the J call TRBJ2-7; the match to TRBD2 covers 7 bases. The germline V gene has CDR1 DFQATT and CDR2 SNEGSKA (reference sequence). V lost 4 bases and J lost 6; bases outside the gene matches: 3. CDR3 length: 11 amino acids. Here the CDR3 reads CSAMTSSEQYF. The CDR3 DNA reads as TGCAGTGCTATGACTAGCTCCGAGCAGTACTTC.

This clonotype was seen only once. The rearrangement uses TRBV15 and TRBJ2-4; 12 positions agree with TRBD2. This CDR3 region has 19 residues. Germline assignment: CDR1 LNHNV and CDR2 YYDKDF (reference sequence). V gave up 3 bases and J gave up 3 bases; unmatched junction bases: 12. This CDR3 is CATSSRPGLAGPRKNIQYF. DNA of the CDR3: TGTGCCACCAGCAGTAGACCTGGACTAGCGGGACCCCGCAAAAACATTCAGTACTTC. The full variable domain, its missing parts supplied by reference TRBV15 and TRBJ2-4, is DAMVIQNPRYQVTQFGKPVTLSCSQTLNHNVMYWYQQKSSQAPKLLFHYYDKDFNNEADTPDNFQSRRPNTSFCFLDIRSPGLGDTAMYLCATSSRPGLAGPRKNIQYFGAGTRLSVL.

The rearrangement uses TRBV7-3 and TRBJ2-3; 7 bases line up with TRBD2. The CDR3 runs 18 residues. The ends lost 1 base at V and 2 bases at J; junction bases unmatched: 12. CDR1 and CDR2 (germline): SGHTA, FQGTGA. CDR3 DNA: TGTGCCAGCAGCTTAAGCCCGACACTAGCGTCAGTCACAGATACGCAGTATTTT. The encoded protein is CASSLSPTLASVTDTQYF.

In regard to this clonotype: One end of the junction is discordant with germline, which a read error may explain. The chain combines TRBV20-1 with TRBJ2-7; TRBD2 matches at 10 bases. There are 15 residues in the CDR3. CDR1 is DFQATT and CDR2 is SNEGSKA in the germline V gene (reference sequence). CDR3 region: CSASSGSPSSYEQHF. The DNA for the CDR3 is TGCAGTGCTTCTAGCGGGAGTCCCAGCTCCTACGAGCAGCACTTC.